These 8 T cell receptor beta chains were all obtained from the same sample, sequenced in a study of blood T cell repertoires in COVID-19 (dated by TCRdb to 2020 to 2022). The library was built by means of the immunoSEQ multiplex PCR assay. The table comes from immuneACCESS by way of TCRdb, which keeps in-frame sequences with V and J called. Part of the clones is missing from these tables; in studies checked, under half for an unresolved V gene and the rest for unknown reasons. The sample table contains 250,000 to 300,000 clones; only one count was recorded for around 87% of them. Together, the top ten hold 3.6% of the sample. The sample consisted of peripheral blood. The receptors here all came from a young man with active or convalescent COVID-19.

The chain couples TRBV2 to TRBJ1-3; D might be TRBD1 (6 bases). Per the germline V gene, CDR1 is SNHLY and CDR2 is FYNNEI. V was cut by 6 bases and J by 10 bases, with 19 bases left in between. The CDR3 is 14 amino acids. CDR3 sequence: CASRVQGPSDTIYF. The CDR3 DNA reads TGTGCCAGCAGAGTACAGGGCCCAAGTGATACCATATATTTT.

V and J are TRBV18 and TRBJ2-2; D call uncertain. Between the trimmed V and J ends, which lost 6 bases and 6 bases, there was a span of 8 bases. This CDR3 is built from 12 residues. The germline CDR1 and CDR2 sequences are KGHSH and LQKENI. The CDR3 region is CASSSFAGELFF. CDR3 DNA sequence: TGTGCCAGCTCCTCCTTTGCCGGGGAGCTGTTTTTT.

The chain has TRBV21-1 and TRBJ2-7; whether TRBD1, the table's D call, matches the DNA was not checked. TRBV21-1 is flagged as a pseudogene. This CDR3 is built from 17 residues. This CDR3 reads CANAKKRPGQGVNEQYF. The CDR3 DNA reads TGTGCCAACGCAAAAAAACGACCGGGACAGGGAGTCAACGAGCAGTACTTC.

The V and J genes are TRBV19 and TRBJ1-5, with D perhaps TRBD1 (6 bases). The germline V gene has CDR1 LNHDA and CDR2 SQIVND (reference sequence). This CDR3 has 16 amino acids. V was clipped by 3 bases and J by 3 bases, with 15 bases between them. The DNA of the CDR3 is TGTGCCAGTAGTATCCTCGCTGCGGGGGCCAATCAGCCCCAGCATTTT. Encoded protein: CASSILAAGANQPQHF.

This chain joins TRBV5-1 and TRBJ2-7; 7 nucleotides agree with TRBD1. The CDR3 spans 12 residues. CDR1 and CDR2 from the germline V gene are SGHRS and YFSETQ. The J segment lost 4 bases and the V segment lost 3 bases, leaving 1 base of the junction unmatched. The CDR3, as DNA: TGCGCCAGCAGCTCGGGACAGTACGAGCAGTACTTC. Residues: CASSSGQYEQYF.

In its sample, this clone was seen once. CDR3 DNA sequence: TGTGCCAGTAGCCGGGTAACGAACACCGGGGAGCTGTTTTTT. This codes for CASSRVTNTGELFF. The V call is TRBV19, the J call TRBJ2-2; D is undetermined. The CDR3 runs 14 residues. V lost 6 bases, J lost 0 bases, and 8 bases lay in between. The germline gives CDR1 LNHDA, CDR2 SQIVND (reference sequence).

This sequence joins TRBV19 and TRBJ2-2; 10 nucleotides align to TRBD1. Looked up from germline, CDR1 is LNHDA and CDR2 is SQIVND (reference sequence). This CDR3 comprises 16 residues. The V segment lost 5 bases and the J segment 4 bases; nucleotides outside the gene matches: 7. As DNA, the CDR3 is TGTGCCAGTAGTGACCCCGGGACAGGGGCCACCGGGGAGCTGTTTTTT. This codes for CASSDPGTGATGELFF.

The V and J genes are TRBV13 and TRBJ2-3, with D perhaps matching TRBD2 (5 bases). The length of the CDR3 is 13 residues. V dropped 3 bases and J dropped 5 bases, with 9 bases sitting between them. The V gene's germline CDR1 is PRHDT and CDR2 FYEKMQ (reference sequence). This chain's CDR3 is CASSFFEGDTQYF. The DNA of the CDR3 is TGTGCCAGCAGCTTTTTCGAGGGAGATACGCAGTATTTT.